The 12 T cell receptor beta chains below all came from one sample that was sequenced in a study of blood T cell repertoires in COVID-19. Repertoires were generated with immunoSEQ multiplex PCR, while TCRdb's copy carries only in-frame clones and drops some. Of about 250,000 clones in the sample, 80% to 90% were seen once. Input material: peripheral blood. The origin of the receptors is a man older than 75 with acute or convalescent COVID-19.

Concerning this clone itself: This sample includes further DNA sequences coding for the same CDR3. The chain couples TRBV29-1 to TRBJ1-4; TRBD1 matches at 9 bases. CDR3 length equals 13 residues. Germline loops: CDR1 SQVTM, CDR2 ANQGSEA. The junction had 1 base not matched to a gene; V was cut back by 6 bases and J by 2 bases. CDR3 sequence reads: CSVGQGTNEKLFF. For the CDR3, the DNA is TGCAGCGTCGGACAGGGGACTAATGAAAAACTGTTTTTT.

The genes are TRBV7-8 and TRBJ2-2, with D perhaps matching TRBD1 (6 bases). V dropped 8 bases and J dropped 2 bases, with 12 bases sitting between them. Per germline, CDR1 SGHVS and CDR2 FQNEAQ. The CDR3 covers 14 residues. This CDR3 reads CASRIGTNTGELFF. The CDR3 nucleotides read TGTGCCAGCCGCATCGGGACAAACACCGGGGAGCTGTTTTTT.

The chain has TRBV3-1 (or the pseudogene TRBV3-2) and TRBJ2-2; perhaps TRBD1 as D (8 bases). The CDR3 has 18 amino acids. CDR1 and CDR2 from the germline V gene are LGHDT and YNNKEL (reference sequence). V shed 4 bases and J shed 7 bases, with 25 bases lying between them. The CDR3 spells CASSPRLSGTGTGGELFF. In DNA, the CDR3 is TGTGCCAGCAGCCCCAGACTAAGCGGGACAGGTACAGGCGGGGAGCTGTTTTTT.

This clone has more than one count but fewer than ten. V usage is TRBV6-2 or TRBV6-3 and J usage is TRBJ2-7; D possibly corresponds to TRBD1 (5 bases). Germline-derived CDR1 and CDR2 are MNHEY and SVGEGT. Trimming removed 0 bases from V and 4 bases from J, with 16 bases in between. The CDR3 is 16 residues long. The CDR3 DNA follows: TGTGCCAGCAGTTACTCTTGGGCAGGGTCTTTATACGAGCAGTACTTC. Its protein is CASSYSWAGSLYEQYF.

This clone has only one observation. This sequence joins TRBV6-2 or TRBV6-3 and TRBJ1-5; 9 nucleotides agree with TRBD1. The CDR3 consists of 19 residues. The ends lost 0 bases at V and 7 bases at J; junction bases unmatched: 16. CDR1 MNHEY and CDR2 SVGEGT come from the germline V gene. The CDR3 DNA reads TGTGCCAGCAGTTACTCACCGCTTGGGAGGACAGGGGCAGGGCAGCCCCAGCATTTT. It encodes CASSYSPLGRTGAGQPQHF.

V and J are TRBV29-1 and TRBJ2-1; the match to TRBD2 covers 10 bases. The CDR3 is made up of 13 amino acids. J was trimmed by 7 bases and V by 4 bases; bases with no gene match: 4. Germline CDR1 reads SQVTM; CDR2 reads ANQGSEA. CDR3 sequence: CSVGGLAANEQFF. CDR3 nucleotides: TGCAGCGTTGGAGGACTAGCGGCGAATGAGCAGTTCTTC.

As regards this clone: Other DNA sequences in the same sample also yield this CDR3. The chain links TRBV12-3 or TRBV12-4 to TRBJ2-5; the D is unclear. The ends were cut back, 6 bases at V and 4 bases at J, with 9 bases in the middle. The CDR3 loop spans 12 amino acids. The CDR3 region is CASSPTRETQYF. The CDR3 DNA sequence: TGTGCCAGCAGCCCTACTCGAGAGACCCAGTACTTC.

CDR3 loop: CASSYSQGRETQYF. The CDR3 DNA reads as TGTGCCAGCAGTTACTCGCAGGGGAGAGAGACCCAGTACTTC. The chain recombines TRBV6-5 with TRBJ2-5, with a tentative D call TRBD1 (6 bases). Trimming removed 0 bases at V and 4 bases at J, with 9 bases between. This CDR3 has 14 residues. Germline lookup yields CDR1 MNHEY and CDR2 SVGAGI.

V gene TRBV29-1 combines with J gene TRBJ1-1; a weak D match, TRBD1 (6 bases). Trimming stripped 3 bases from V and 2 bases from J, with 10 bases between. CDR1 is SQVTM, CDR2 ANQGSEA, per germline. This CDR3 spans 13 amino acids. The CDR3 reads CSVERGGNTEAFF. In DNA form, the CDR3 reads TGCAGCGTTGAGAGGGGGGGTAACACTGAAGCTTTCTTT. Supplemented by reference TRBV29-1 and TRBJ1-1, the full variable domain reads SAVISQKPSRDICQRGTSLTIQCQVDSQVTMMFWYRQQPGQSLTLIATANQGSEATYESGFVIDKFPISRPNLTFSTLTVSNMSPEDSSIYLCSVERGGNTEAFFGQGTRLTVV.

The chain couples TRBV2 to TRBJ2-5; 10 nucleotides agree with TRBD1. Germline CDR1 reads SNHLY; CDR2 reads FYNNEI. This CDR3 spans 15 amino acids. The J segment lost 4 bases and the V segment lost 5 bases, leaving 7 bases of the junction unmatched. In nucleotides, the CDR3 is TGTGCCAGCAGTTATACGACAGGGGGCACAGAGACCCAGTACTTC. It translates to CASSYTTGGTETQYF.

This chain uses TRBV4-2 with TRBJ1-1; D not resolved. Germline V lookup: CDR1 LGHNA, CDR2 YNFKEQ. The CDR3 covers 13 residues. The germline V and J ends were trimmed by 0 bases and 8 bases, with 10 bases remaining between them. The CDR3 DNA sequence: TGTGCCAGCAGCCAAGACATGTTCCTAGAAGCTTTCTTT. This codes for CASSQDMFLEAFF.

The rearrangement uses TRBV11-3 and TRBJ1-2; 10 nucleotides line up with TRBD1. Trimming removed 11 bases from V and 6 bases from J; junction bases left unmatched: 3. From germline, CDR1 is SGHNT and CDR2 YENEEA. CDR3 length: 11 residues. The DNA for the CDR3 is TGTGCCTTGGGGACAGGGGATGGCTACACCTTC. The encoded protein is CALGTGDGYTF.